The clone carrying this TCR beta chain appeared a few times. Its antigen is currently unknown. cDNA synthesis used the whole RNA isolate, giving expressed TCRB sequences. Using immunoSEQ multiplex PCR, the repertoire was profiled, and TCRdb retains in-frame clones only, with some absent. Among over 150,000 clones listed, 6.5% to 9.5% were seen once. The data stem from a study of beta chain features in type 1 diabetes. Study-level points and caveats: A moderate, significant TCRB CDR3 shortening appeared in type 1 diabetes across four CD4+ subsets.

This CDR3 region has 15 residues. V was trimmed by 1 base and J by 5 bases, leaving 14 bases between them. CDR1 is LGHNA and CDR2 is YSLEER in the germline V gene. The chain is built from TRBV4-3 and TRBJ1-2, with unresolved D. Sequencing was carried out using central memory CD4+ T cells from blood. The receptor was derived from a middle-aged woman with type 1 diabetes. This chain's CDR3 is CASSQVEGTTYGYTF. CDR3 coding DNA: TGCGCCAGCAGCCAAGTGGAGGGAACCACGTATGGCTACACCTTC.